What follows is one T cell receptor (beta chain) and its context. Antigen specificity is unknown. Sequence at one end of the junction differs from germline and may be a read error. The lymph nodes were axillary draining lymph nodes from breast cancer patients. This record belongs to a study of breast tumors, draining lymph nodes, adjacent tissues. Study-wide points: Luminal-like breast cancer showed significantly higher tumor–nontumor repertoire similarity than basal-like.

The length of the CDR3 is 16 residues. CDR1 is SGHTA, CDR2 FQGTGA, per germline. TCRdb re-analysed the multiplex PCR reads in MiXCR, keeping a single row per CDR3 protein. The data hold about 89,000 distinct CDR3 sequences, with around 30% observed a single time. This TCR came from a female donor with breast cancer. Some clones in this sample may be carry-over from other donors' samples. Material: axillary lymph node tissue. The chain recombines TRBV7-3 with TRBJ2-2; 12 bases map to TRBD1. DNA of the CDR3: TGTGCCGGCAGCCACGCCGGGACAGGGGGCACCGGGGAGCCGTTTTTT. Its protein is CAGSHAGTGGTGEPFF.